The 21 T cell receptor beta chains presented below share a single source sample, sequenced in a study of blood T cell repertoires in COVID-19 (dated by TCRdb to the early 2020s). To prepare the library, the immunoSEQ multiplex PCR assay was applied. TCRdb retrieved this table from immuneACCESS and kept in-frame rearrangements only. Not all clones are present; in checked studies, unresolved V genes account for under half, and no reason is known for the remainder. The sample yields about 22,000 clones; 90% were counted once. Clones ranked in the top ten supply around 2.9% of the sample. The sequenced sample consisted of peripheral blood. The receptors shown here come from a man between 65 and 85 years old with acute or convalescent COVID-19.

The chain couples TRBV7-2 to TRBJ1-5; 9 nucleotides agree with TRBD1. Trimming took 4 bases from V and 0 from J; bases not matched to a gene: 13. CDR3 length: 19 residues. Per the germline V gene, CDR1 is SGHTA and CDR2 is FQGNSA. Here the CDR3 reads CASSYGTGTGKYSNQPQHF. CDR3 nucleotide sequence: TGTGCCAGCAGCTATGGGACCGGGACAGGGAAATATAGCAATCAGCCCCAGCATTTT.

This clone was seen more than once but under ten times. The chain couples TRBV28 to TRBJ1-4; 8 nucleotides match TRBD1. Germline V gene sequence: CDR1 MDHEN, CDR2 SYDVKM. The CDR3 loop spans 15 amino acids. V lost 5 bases, J lost 7 bases, and 9 bases stayed unmatched. CDR3 protein: CASSLGQGGREKLFF. The CDR3 nucleotides are TGTGCCAGCAGTCTCGGACAGGGAGGGCGTGAAAAACTGTTTTTT.

On this clone: A read error may account for a junction end that differs from germline. This chain connects TRBV7-7 to TRBJ1-1, with D maybe TRBD1 (5 bases). The CDR3 is 13 residues long. Looked up from germline, CDR1 is SSHAT and CDR2 is FNYEAQ (reference sequence). The CDR3 here is CASSLGEGTEAFF. As DNA, the CDR3 is TGTGCTAGCAGCTTAGGGGAGGGCACTGAAGCTTTCTTT.

The sample holds a few counts of this clone. The J gene is TRBJ1-1, the V gene TRBV10-3; D is undetermined. V was clipped by 2 bases and J by 5 bases, with 12 bases between them. There are 14 residues in the CDR3. Germline CDR1 is ENHRY and CDR2 is SYGVKD. CDR3 sequence: CAISEAGDRTEAFF. CDR3 coding DNA: TGTGCCATCAGTGAGGCAGGCGATCGGACTGAAGCTTTCTTT.

This chain links TRBV3-1 (or the pseudogene TRBV3-2) with TRBJ1-1; weak D call: TRBD1 (6 bases). This CDR3 contains 15 residues. From germline, CDR1 is LGHDT and CDR2 YNNKEL (reference sequence). V shed 1 base and J shed 4 bases, with 13 bases lying between them. The CDR3 loop reads CASSQAGQRGTEAFF. The CDR3 nucleotides read TGTGCCAGCAGCCAAGCGGGACAACGGGGCACTGAAGCTTTCTTT.

The chain combines TRBV11-2 with TRBJ2-3; D not resolved. The CDR3 runs to 15 residues. Germline V gene data show CDR1 as SGHAT and CDR2 as FQNNGV. Trimming left V 2 bases short and J 0 bases short, with 9 bases between. In nucleotides, the CDR3 is TGTGCCAGCAGCTTATTTGCGGCTAGCACAGATACGCAGTATTTT. It yields the protein CASSLFAASTDTQYF.

The chain recombines TRBV7-3 with TRBJ2-1; 8 bases are shared with TRBD2. Trimming removed 1 base from V and 5 bases from J; junction bases left unmatched: 4. This CDR3 has 15 amino acids. Germline assignment: CDR1 SGHTA and CDR2 FQGTGA. This CDR3 reads CASSLMGGGHNEQFF. The CDR3 bases are TGTGCCAGCAGCTTAATGGGCGGGGGGCACAATGAGCAGTTCTTC.

CDR3 region: CASSQAVGRGTYEQYF. The CDR3 DNA follows: TGCGCCAGCAGCCAAGCGGTCGGCAGGGGGACCTACGAGCAGTACTTC. The chain is built from TRBV4-3 and TRBJ2-7; TRBD1 matches at 7 bases. Germline assignment: CDR1 LGHNA and CDR2 YSLEER. This CDR3 comprises 16 residues. After removal of 1 base from V and 2 bases from J, the junction contained 8 bases not matched to a gene.

The rearrangement uses TRBV2 and TRBJ1-2; 8 bases fit TRBD1. Germline assignment: CDR1 SNHLY and CDR2 FYNNEI. This CDR3 has 13 amino acids. Trimming took 5 bases from V and 7 from J; bases not matched to a gene: 6. This CDR3 is CASSPRGQVGYTF. The DNA of the CDR3 is TGTGCCAGCAGTCCACGGGGACAGGTTGGCTACACCTTC.

This clone was seen once. The chain uses TRBV2 and TRBJ2-6; D is possibly TRBD1 (6 bases). This CDR3 region has 15 residues. CDR1 is SNHLY and CDR2 is FYNNEI in the germline V gene. Trimming took off 6 bases at V and 4 bases at J, with 13 bases between the two ends. The CDR3 sequence is CASRRTVGGANVLTF. DNA of the CDR3: TGTGCCAGCAGAAGGACAGTGGGGGGGGCCAACGTCCTGACTTTC. Full variable domain (remainder filled in from reference TRBV2 and TRBJ2-6): EPEVTQTPSHQVTQMGQEVILRCVPISNHLYFYWYRQILGQKVEFLVSFYNNEISEKSEIFDDQFSVERPDGSNFTLKIRSTKLEDSAMYFCASRRTVGGANVLTFGAGSRLTVL.

The chain is built from TRBV29-1 and TRBJ1-1, with TRBD1 as a possible D gene (6 bases). The germline gives CDR1 SQVTM, CDR2 ANQGSEA. The CDR3 is 13 residues long. The V gene lost 6 bases and the J gene lost 0 bases, with 11 bases spanning the gap. CDR3 in amino acids: CSVAQGLNTEAFF. DNA for the CDR3: TGCAGCGTCGCACAGGGCCTGAACACTGAAGCTTTCTTT.

The gene calls are TRBV19 and TRBJ1-5; D not resolved. The V gene lost 3 bases and the J gene lost 2 bases, with 23 bases spanning the gap. CDR3 length: 19 amino acids. Germline loops: CDR1 LNHDA, CDR2 SQIVND (reference sequence). CDR3 in DNA: TGTGCCAGTAGTATTAACCCGGTCTTAGGAAACGGGGGCAATCAGCCCCAGCATTTT. This codes for CASSINPVLGNGGNQPQHF. The full variable domain, in which reference TRBV19 and TRBJ1-5 provide the parts outside the CDR3, is DGGITQSPKYLFRKEGQNVTLSCEQNLNHDAMYWYRQDPGQGLRLIYYSQIVNDFQKGDIAEGYSVSREKKESFPLTVTSAQKNPTAFYLCASSINPVLGNGGNQPQHFGDGTRLSIL.

V gene TRBV4-1 combines with J gene TRBJ2-7, with D perhaps matching TRBD1 (5 bases). Germline V gives CDR1 MGHRA, CDR2 YSYEKL. Between the trimmed V and J ends, which lost 3 bases and 3 bases, there was a span of 12 bases. The CDR3 has 14 residues. In nucleotides, the CDR3 is TGCGCCAGCAGCCAGACGCCAGGGATCTACGAGCAGTACTTC. Amino acid sequence: CASSQTPGIYEQYF.

The V and J genes are TRBV12-3 or TRBV12-4 and TRBJ1-2, with TRBD1 identical over 8 bases. The CDR3 runs to 13 residues. The junction had 3 bases not matched to a gene; V was cut back by 5 bases and J by 4 bases. The CDR3 bases are TGTGCCAGCAGTATGGGACAGGTCTATGGCTACACCTTC. Amino acids: CASSMGQVYGYTF.

The rearrangement uses TRBV10-3 and TRBJ2-3; perhaps TRBD2 as D (6 bases). The germline V gene encodes CDR1 ENHRY and CDR2 SYGVKD. V gave up 6 bases and J gave up 4 bases, with 17 bases separating them. The CDR3 length is 15 residues. The CDR3 DNA reads TGTGCCATCAGGGAGGGGACGGGAGTGGCAGATACGCAGTATTTT. It is translated as CAIREGTGVADTQYF.

The chain links TRBV29-1 to TRBJ1-1, with 9 bases lining up with TRBD1. The CDR3 has 14 residues. Unmatched junction bases numbered 10, after V lost 6 bases and J lost 5 bases. Germline lookup yields CDR1 SQVTM and CDR2 ANQGSEA. For the CDR3, the DNA is TGCAGCGTCATACAGGGGGCGTTAGGAACTGAAGCTTTCTTT. Translation gives CSVIQGALGTEAFF.

The genes are TRBV5-1 and TRBJ1-5, with TRBD1 matching over 12 bases. The length of the CDR3 is 15 residues. With 4 bases clipped from V and 6 bases from J, the junction kept 5 bases outside the gene matches. Germline V gene sequence: CDR1 SGHRS, CDR2 YFSETQ. CDR3 in amino acids: CASSPGTGGIQPQHF. The CDR3 coding sequence is TGCGCCAGCAGCCCCGGGACAGGGGGCATTCAGCCCCAGCATTTT.

Only one count was recorded for this clone. The genes are TRBV7-9 and TRBJ1-4; D ambiguous. With 2 bases removed from V and 3 bases from J, the gap between germline ends came to 7 bases. Germline V gene lookup returns CDR1 SEHNR and CDR2 FQNEAQ (reference sequence). The CDR3 consists of 14 residues. The CDR3 DNA follows: TGTGCCAGCAGCTTATCGTCAGCTAATGAAAAACTGTTTTTT. Translating gives CASSLSSANEKLFF. Full variable domain (rest looked up from reference TRBV7-9 and TRBJ1-4): DTGVSQNPRHKITKRGQNVTFRCDPISEHNRLYWYRQTLGQGPEFLTYFQNEAQLEKSRLLSDRFSAERPKGSFSTLEIQRTEQGDSAMYLCASSLSSANEKLFFGSGTQLSVL.

The chain has TRBV28 and TRBJ1-2; no firm D call. The CDR3 length is 12 residues. Germline V lookup: CDR1 MDHEN, CDR2 SYDVKM. The V and J ends lost 3 bases and 4 bases respectively, with 6 bases between them. This CDR3 is CASSFVPYGYTF. The CDR3 region has the DNA TGTGCCAGCAGTTTCGTTCCCTATGGCTACACCTTC.

This clone was seen a single time. V gene TRBV11-2 combines with J gene TRBJ2-2; D is unclear. Deletions cut 3 bases from V and 5 bases from J, with 4 bases between. The CDR3 has 12 residues. Germline V gene lookup returns CDR1 SGHAT and CDR2 FQNNGV. CDR3 residues: CASSFSTGELFF. In DNA form, the CDR3 reads TGTGCCAGCAGCTTTTCGACCGGGGAGCTGTTTTTT.

This chain connects TRBV18 to TRBJ1-2; TRBD1 matches at 7 bases. There are 17 residues in the CDR3. J was trimmed by 2 bases and V by 3 bases; bases with no gene match: 12. Germline V gene sequence: CDR1 KGHSH, CDR2 LQKENI. The CDR3 loop reads CASSPMRPGQVNYGYTF. CDR3 sequence (DNA): TGTGCCAGCTCACCCATGAGACCCGGACAGGTGAACTATGGCTACACCTTC.